This T cell receptor (beta chain) was captured by sequencing in a study of OX40 agonist ivuxolimab in advanced cancers. General study results and limits: On average, a greater number of expanded clones characterised CD8+ T cells relative to CD4+. Near-lowest levels of clonal expansion characterized partial responders at 0.1-3.0 mg/kg.

Worth noting for this clone: Its target is not known.

Sequenced by immunoSEQ multiplex PCR; TCRdb stores in-frame clones only, minus some. The sample includes about 120,000 clones, over 85% seen only once; the top ten take around 0.26%. Germline V lookup: CDR1 MDHEN, CDR2 SYDVKM. Trimming removed 3 bases from V and 8 bases from J, with 10 bases in between. The CDR3 covers 12 residues. Sample: CD4+ or CD8+ T cells sorted from blood, taken in a trial of the OX40 agonist ivuxolimab. The TCR originated in an adult with an advanced solid tumor such as melanoma, head and neck, liver or kidney cancer. The chain combines TRBV28 with TRBJ1-2; the D is unclear. The CDR3 DNA reads TGTGCCAGCAGTTTTCGAGGGAACGGCTACACCTTC. Its translation: CASSFRGNGYTF.